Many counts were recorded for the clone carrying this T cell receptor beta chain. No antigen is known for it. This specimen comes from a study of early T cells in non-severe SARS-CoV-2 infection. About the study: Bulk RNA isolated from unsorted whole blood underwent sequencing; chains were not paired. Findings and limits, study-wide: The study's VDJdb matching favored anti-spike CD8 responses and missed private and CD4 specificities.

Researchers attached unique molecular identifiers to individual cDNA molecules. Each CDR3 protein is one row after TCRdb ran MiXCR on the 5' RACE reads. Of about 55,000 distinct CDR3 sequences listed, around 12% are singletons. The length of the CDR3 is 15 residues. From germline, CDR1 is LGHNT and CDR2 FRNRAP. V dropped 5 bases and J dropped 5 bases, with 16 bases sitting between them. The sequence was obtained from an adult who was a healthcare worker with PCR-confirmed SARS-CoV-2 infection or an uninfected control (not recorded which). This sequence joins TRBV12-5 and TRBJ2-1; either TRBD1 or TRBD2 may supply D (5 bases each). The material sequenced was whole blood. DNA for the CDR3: TGTGCTAGTGGTAGGGGACCCGCCCGAAACAATGAGCAGTTCTTC. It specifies CASGRGPARNNEQFF.